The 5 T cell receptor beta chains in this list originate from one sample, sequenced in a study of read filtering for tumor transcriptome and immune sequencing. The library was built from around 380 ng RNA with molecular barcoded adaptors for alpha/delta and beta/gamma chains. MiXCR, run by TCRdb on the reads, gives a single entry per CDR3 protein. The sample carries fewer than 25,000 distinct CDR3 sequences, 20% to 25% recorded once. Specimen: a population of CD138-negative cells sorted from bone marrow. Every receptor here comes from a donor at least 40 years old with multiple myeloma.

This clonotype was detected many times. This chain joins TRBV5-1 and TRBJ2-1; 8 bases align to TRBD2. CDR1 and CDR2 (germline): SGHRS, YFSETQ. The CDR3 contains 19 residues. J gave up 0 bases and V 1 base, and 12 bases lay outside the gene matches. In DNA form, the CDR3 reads TGCGCCAGCAGCTTGAGGCCTAGCGGGTTCACCAGCTCCTACAATGAGCAGTTCTTC. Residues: CASSLRPSGFTSSYNEQFF.

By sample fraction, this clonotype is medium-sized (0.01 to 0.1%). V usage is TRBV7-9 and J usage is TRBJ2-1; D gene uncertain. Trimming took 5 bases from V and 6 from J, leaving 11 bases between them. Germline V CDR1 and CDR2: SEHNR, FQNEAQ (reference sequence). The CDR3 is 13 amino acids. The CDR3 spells CASSDPVANEQFF. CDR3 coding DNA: TGTGCCAGCAGCGACCCCGTGGCCAATGAGCAGTTCTTC. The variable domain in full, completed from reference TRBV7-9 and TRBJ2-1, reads DTGVSQNPRHKITKRGQNVTFRCDPISEHNRLYWYRQTLGQGPEFLTYFQNEAQLEKSRLLSDRFSAERPKGSFSTLEIQRTEQGDSAMYLCASSDPVANEQFFGPGTRLTVL.

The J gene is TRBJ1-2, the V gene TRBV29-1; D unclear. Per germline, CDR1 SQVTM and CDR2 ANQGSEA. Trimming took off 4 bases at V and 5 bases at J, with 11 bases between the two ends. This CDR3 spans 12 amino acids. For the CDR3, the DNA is TGCAGCGTTGGGAGGGCGGGGTATGGCTACACCTTC. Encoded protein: CSVGRAGYGYTF.

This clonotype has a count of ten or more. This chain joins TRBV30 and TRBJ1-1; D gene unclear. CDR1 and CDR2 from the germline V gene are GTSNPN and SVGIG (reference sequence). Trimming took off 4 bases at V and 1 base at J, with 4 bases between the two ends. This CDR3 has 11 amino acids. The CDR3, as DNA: TGTGCCTGGAACGCGAACACTGAAGCTTTCTTT. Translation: CAWNANTEAFF.

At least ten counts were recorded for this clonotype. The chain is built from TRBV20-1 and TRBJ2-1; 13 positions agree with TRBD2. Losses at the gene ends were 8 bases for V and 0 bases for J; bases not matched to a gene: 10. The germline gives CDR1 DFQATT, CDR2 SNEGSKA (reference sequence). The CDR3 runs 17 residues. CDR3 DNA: TGCAGTCAGGAGGGACTAGCGGGGTTGAGCTCCTACAATGAGCAGTTCTTC. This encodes CSQEGLAGLSSYNEQFF.